The clone carrying this T cell receptor beta chain appeared many times. PCR was performed a second time for about 7 to 12 cycles using a sample-barcoded 5' primer and a J-beta primer mix. MiXCR, applied by TCRdb to the 5' RACE reads, yields one record per CDR3 protein. The sample yields around 1.7 million distinct CDR3 sequences, about 28% seen once. The data were taken from a study of blood T cells in healthy people across ages. The TCR comes from a young woman in good health. Sequencing was carried out using blood.

Written as DNA, the CDR3 is TGTGCCAGCAGGGGGCAAGGTGGGAACGAGCAGTACTTC. It encodes CASRGQGGNEQYF. This chain uses TRBV28 with TRBJ2-7, with D perhaps matching TRBD1 (5 bases). Deletions cut 6 bases from V and 5 bases from J, with 14 bases between. In germline, CDR1 is MDHEN, CDR2 SYDVKM. The CDR3 has 13 amino acids.